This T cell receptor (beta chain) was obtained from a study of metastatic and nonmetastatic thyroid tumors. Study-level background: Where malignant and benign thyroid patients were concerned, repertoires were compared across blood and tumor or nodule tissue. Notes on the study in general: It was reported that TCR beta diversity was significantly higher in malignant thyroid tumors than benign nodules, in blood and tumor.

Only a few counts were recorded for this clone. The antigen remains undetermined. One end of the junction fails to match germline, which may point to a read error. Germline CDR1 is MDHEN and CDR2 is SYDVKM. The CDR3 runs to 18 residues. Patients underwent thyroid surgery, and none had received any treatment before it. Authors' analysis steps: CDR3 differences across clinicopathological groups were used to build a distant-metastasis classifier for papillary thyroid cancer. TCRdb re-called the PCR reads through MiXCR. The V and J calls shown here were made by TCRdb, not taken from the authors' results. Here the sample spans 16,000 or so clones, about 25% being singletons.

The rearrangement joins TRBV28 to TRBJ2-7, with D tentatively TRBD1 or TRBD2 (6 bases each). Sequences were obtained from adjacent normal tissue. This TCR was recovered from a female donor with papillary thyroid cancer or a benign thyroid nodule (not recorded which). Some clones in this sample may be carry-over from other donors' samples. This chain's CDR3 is CASSLNRDLSIGSYEHYF. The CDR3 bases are TGTGCCAGCAGTTTGAACAGGGACTTGTCAATTGGGTCCTACGAGCATTACTTC.